This T cell receptor beta chain appears in the sequencing data of a study of T-cell reconstitution after alpha-beta-depleted transplantation in children. Whole-study results and caveats: Counts and diversity of T cells one year after transplant came mostly from newly produced T cells. Expanded graft clones numbering several hundred reportedly gave rise to alpha-beta T cells about two months after transplant.

Using unique molecular identifiers, the investigators prepared the TCRbeta library. From the PCR reads, TCRdb called clonotypes with MiXCR, one entry per CDR3 protein. The sample includes roughly 340,000 distinct CDR3 sequences, 16% of them seen just once. On this clonotype itself: As yet, its antigen is unknown.

The TCR originated in a male patient aged 2-9 years who had a stem cell transplant for acute lymphoblastic leukemia, so the T cells may come from the graft donor. The input for sequencing was PBMCs, mostly from graft donor cells, taken 360 days after TCRalphabeta/CD19-depleted stem cell transplant.

CDR3 loop: CASSSLAGVPIQDEQFF. The CDR3 region has the DNA TGTGCCAGCAGCAGCTTAGCGGGAGTGCCCATACAAGATGAGCAGTTCTTC. The chain uses TRBV7-9 and TRBJ2-1, with 9 nucleotides matching TRBD2. V lost 5 bases to trimming and J lost 8 bases; unmatched junction nucleotides: 16. The germline CDR1 and CDR2 sequences are SEHNR and FQNEAQ (reference sequence). The CDR3 consists of 17 residues. Complete variable domain (other parts from reference TRBV7-9 and TRBJ2-1): DTGVSQNPRHKITKRGQNVTFRCDPISEHNRLYWYRQTLGQGPEFLTYFQNEAQLEKSRLLSDRFSAERPKGSFSTLEIQRTEQGDSAMYLCASSSLAGVPIQDEQFFGPGTRLTVL.